Listed here is a single TCR beta chain. CDR1 and CDR2 from the germline V gene are MNHEY and SMNVEV (reference sequence). The length of the CDR3 is 17 residues. With 4 bases removed from V and 4 bases from J, the gap between germline ends came to 20 bases. This entry belongs to a study of T cells after yellow fever vaccination. TCRdb ran MiXCR on the 5' RACE reads and lists one entry per CDR3 protein. This sample has about 94,000 distinct CDR3 sequences, with roughly 9% found just once. Regarding the study as a whole: Weaker, the secondary response had a peak occurring faster, on day 5 versus 15. Contaminants from the bulk population, in the form of abundant clonotypes, could be found in FACS-sorted repertoires. Once the booster was given, most primary-vaccination clones reappeared, at about 96% for CD4 and around 90% for CD8.

The receptor's source is a man younger than 35 who received the YFV17D yellow fever vaccine. The rearrangement uses TRBV27 and TRBJ2-1; D not certain. Sequences were derived from CD8+ T cells not binding an NS4B(214-222) dextramer, sorted from PBMCs, sampled approximately 16 days after the first yellow fever vaccination. The DNA for the CDR3 is TGTGCCAGCAGTTACCAGACCCCGGTCGGCCCATACAATGAGCAGTTCTTC. Its protein product is CASSYQTPVGPYNEQFF.